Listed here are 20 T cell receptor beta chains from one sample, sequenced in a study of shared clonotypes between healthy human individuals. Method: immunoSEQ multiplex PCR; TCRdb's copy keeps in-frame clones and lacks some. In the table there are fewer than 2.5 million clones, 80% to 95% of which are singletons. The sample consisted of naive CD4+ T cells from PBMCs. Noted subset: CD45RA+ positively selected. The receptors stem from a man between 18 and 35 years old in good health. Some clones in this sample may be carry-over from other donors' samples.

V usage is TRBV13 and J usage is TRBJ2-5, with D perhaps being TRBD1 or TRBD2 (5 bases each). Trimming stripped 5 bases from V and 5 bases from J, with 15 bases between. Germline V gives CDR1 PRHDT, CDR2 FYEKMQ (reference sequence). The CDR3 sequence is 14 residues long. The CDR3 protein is CASSQWGLRETQYF. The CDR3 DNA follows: TGTGCCAGCAGCCAGTGGGGGTTGAGGGAGACCCAGTACTTC.

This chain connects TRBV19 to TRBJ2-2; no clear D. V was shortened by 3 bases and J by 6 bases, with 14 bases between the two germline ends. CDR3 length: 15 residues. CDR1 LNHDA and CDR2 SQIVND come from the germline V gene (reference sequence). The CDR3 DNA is TGTGCCAGTAGTATGGGCCAGCCCTTCCCCGGGGAGCTGTTTTTT. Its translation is CASSMGQPFPGELFF.

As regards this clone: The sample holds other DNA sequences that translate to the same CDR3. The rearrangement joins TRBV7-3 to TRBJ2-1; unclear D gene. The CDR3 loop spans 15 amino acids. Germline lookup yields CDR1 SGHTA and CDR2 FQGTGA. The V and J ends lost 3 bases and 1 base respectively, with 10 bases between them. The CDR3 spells CASSLGGRSYNEQFF. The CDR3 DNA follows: TGTGCCAGCAGCTTGGGTGGCAGATCCTACAATGAGCAGTTCTTC.

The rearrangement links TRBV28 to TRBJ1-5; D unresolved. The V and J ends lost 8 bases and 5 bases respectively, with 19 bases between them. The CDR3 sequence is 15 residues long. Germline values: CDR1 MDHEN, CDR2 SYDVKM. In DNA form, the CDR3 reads TGTGCCAGCCGCTGGAGGAGGAAATATTATCAGCCCCAGCATTTT. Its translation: CASRWRRKYYQPQHF.

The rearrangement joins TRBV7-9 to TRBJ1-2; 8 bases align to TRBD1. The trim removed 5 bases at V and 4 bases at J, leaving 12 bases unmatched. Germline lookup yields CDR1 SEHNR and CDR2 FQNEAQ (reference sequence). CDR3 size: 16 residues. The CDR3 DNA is TGTGCCAGCAGCGTCGCTTCAGGGGGCGCCGGCTATGGCTACACCTTC. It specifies CASSVASGGAGYGYTF. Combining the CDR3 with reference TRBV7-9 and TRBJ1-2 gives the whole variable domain DTGVSQNPRHKITKRGQNVTFRCDPISEHNRLYWYRQTLGQGPEFLTYFQNEAQLEKSRLLSDRFSAERPKGSFSTLEIQRTEQGDSAMYLCASSVASGGAGYGYTFGSGTRLTVV.

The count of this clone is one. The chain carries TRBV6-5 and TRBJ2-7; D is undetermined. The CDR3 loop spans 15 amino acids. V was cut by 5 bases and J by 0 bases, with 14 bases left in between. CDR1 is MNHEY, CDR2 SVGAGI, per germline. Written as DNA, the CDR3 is TGTGCCAGCAGTCCAAAGAGTGGATACTCCTACGAGCAGTACTTC. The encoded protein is CASSPKSGYSYEQYF.

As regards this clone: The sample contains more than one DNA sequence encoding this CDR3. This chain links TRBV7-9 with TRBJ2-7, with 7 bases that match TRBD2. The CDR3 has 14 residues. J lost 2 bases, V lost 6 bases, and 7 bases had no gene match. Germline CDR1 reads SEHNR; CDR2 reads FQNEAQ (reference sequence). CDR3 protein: CASSSLAGAYEQYF. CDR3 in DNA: TGTGCCAGCAGTTCTCTGGCGGGGGCCTACGAGCAGTACTTC.

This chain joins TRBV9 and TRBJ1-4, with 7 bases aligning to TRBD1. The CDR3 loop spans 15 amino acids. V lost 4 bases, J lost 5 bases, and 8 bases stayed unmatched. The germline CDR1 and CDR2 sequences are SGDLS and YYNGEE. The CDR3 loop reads CASSTRGTVNEKLFF. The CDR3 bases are TGTGCCAGCAGCACCCGCGGGACAGTGAATGAAAAACTGTTTTTT.

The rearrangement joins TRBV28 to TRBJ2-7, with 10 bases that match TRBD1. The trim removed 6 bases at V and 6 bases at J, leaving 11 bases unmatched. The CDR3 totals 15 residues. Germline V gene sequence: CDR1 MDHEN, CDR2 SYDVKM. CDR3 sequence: CASRSSGTGAPEQYF. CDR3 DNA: TGTGCCAGCAGGTCTTCCGGGACAGGGGCCCCCGAGCAGTACTTC.

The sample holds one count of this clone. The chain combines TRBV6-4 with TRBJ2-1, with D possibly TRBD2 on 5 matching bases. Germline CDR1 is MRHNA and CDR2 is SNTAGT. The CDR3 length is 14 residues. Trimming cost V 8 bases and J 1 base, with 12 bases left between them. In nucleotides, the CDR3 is TGTGCCAGCGCGAGGGTGGGTTCCTACAATGAGCAGTTCTTC. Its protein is CASARVGSYNEQFF.

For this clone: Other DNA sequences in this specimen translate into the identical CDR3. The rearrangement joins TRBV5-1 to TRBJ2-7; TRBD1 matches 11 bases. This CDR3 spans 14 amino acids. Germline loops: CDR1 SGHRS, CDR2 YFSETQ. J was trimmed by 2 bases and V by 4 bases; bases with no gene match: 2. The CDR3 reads CASSTGQGAYEQYF. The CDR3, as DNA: TGCGCCAGCAGCACGGGACAGGGGGCCTACGAGCAGTACTTC.

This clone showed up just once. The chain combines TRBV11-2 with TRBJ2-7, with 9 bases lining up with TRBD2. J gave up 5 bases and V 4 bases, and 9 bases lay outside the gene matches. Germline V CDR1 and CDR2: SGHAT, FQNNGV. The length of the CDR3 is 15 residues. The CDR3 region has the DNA TGTGCCAGCAGCTCCTCGGGACTAGCAGGTGACGAGCAGTACTTC. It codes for CASSSSGLAGDEQYF.

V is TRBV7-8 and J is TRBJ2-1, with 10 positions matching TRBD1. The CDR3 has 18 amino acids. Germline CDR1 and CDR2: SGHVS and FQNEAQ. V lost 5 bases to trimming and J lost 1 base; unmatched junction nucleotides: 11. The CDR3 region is CASSPYSTGGRSYNEQFF. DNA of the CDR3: TGTGCCAGCAGCCCGTATTCGACAGGGGGCCGTTCCTACAATGAGCAGTTCTTC.

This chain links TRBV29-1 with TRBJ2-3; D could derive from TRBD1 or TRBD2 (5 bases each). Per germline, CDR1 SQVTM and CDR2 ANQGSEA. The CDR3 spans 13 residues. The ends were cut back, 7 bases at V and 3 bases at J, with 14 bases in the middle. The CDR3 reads CSGDEGKTDTQYF. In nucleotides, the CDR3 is TGCAGCGGGGACGAGGGAAAAACAGATACGCAGTATTTT.

The CDR3 DNA follows: TGTGCCAGCAGCCTCCTGAGCGGGGGTCTTACTGAAGCTTTCTTT. Translation gives CASSLLSGGLTEAFF. The chain employs TRBV14 and TRBJ1-1; tentatively, D is TRBD1 (5 bases). Germline assignment: CDR1 SGHDN and CDR2 FVKESK. The CDR3 is 15 amino acids. V was shortened by 4 bases and J by 5 bases, with 17 bases between the two germline ends.

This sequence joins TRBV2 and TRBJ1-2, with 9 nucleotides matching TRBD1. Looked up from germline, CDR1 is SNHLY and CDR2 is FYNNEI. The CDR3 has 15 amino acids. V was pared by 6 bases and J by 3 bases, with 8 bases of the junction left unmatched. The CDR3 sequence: CASSPDRGSDYGYTF. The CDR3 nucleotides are TGTGCCAGCAGCCCGGACAGGGGTTCGGACTATGGCTACACCTTC.

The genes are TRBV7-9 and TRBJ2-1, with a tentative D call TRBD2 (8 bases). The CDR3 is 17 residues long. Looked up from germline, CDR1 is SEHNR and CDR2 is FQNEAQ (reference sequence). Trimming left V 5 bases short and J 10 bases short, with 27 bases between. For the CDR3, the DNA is TGTGCCAGCAGCGATAGGGGGCTAGCGGGTACAATGCCGGAGCAGTTCTTC. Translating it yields CASSDRGLAGTMPEQFF.

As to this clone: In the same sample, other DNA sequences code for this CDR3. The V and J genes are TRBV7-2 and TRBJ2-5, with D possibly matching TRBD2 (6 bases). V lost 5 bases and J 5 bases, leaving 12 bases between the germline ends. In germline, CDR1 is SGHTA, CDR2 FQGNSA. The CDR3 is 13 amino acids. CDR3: CASSPGGQETQYF. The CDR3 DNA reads TGTGCCAGCAGCCCCGGGGGTCAGGAGACCCAGTACTTC.

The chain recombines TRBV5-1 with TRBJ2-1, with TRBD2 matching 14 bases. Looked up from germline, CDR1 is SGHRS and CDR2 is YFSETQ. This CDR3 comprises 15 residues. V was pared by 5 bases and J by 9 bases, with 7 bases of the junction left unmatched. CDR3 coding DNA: TGCGCCAGCAGGGCGAGGACTAGCGGGAGGCCTGAGCAGTTCTTC. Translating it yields CASRARTSGRPEQFF. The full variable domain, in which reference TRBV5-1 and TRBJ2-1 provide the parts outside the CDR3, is KAGVTQTPRYLIKTRGQQVTLSCSPISGHRSVSWYQQTPGQGLQFLFEYFSETQRNKGNFPGRFSGRQFSNSRSEMNVSTLELGDSALYLCASRARTSGRPEQFFGPGTRLTVL.

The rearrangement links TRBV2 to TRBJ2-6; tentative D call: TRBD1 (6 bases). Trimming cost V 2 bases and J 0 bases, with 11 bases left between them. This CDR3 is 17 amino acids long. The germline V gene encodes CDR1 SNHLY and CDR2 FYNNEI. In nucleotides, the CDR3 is TGTGCCAGCAGTGAAATGGGGGCAATCTCTGGGGCCAACGTCCTGACTTTC. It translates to CASSEMGAISGANVLTF. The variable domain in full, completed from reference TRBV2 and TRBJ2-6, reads EPEVTQTPSHQVTQMGQEVILRCVPISNHLYFYWYRQILGQKVEFLVSFYNNEISEKSEIFDDQFSVERPDGSNFTLKIRSTKLEDSAMYFCASSEMGAISGANVLTFGAGSRLTVL.